These 26 T cell receptor beta chains were sequenced from one sample in a study of blood T cell repertoires in COVID-19. The method was immunoSEQ multiplex PCR; TCRdb's version includes in-frame clones alone and lacks a portion of them. The sample consists of approximately 500,000 clones, roughly 89% of them appearing once. Input material: peripheral blood. The source of these receptors is a woman between 45 and 60 years old with COVID-19, enrolled during active disease.

The rearrangement uses TRBV28 and TRBJ2-1, with a possible D match to TRBD1 (6 bases). The ends were cut back, 6 bases at V and 1 base at J, with 10 bases in the middle. Germline CDR1 reads MDHEN; CDR2 reads SYDVKM. There are 14 residues in the CDR3. CDR3 nucleotide sequence: TGTGCCAGCAGCGGACAGAGTTCCTACAATGAGCAGTTCTTC. Residues: CASSGQSSYNEQFF.

The chain has TRBV9 and TRBJ2-3, with 13 bases identical to TRBD2. The CDR3 extends over 18 amino acids. V lost 2 bases, J lost 4 bases, and 10 bases stayed unmatched. The V gene's germline CDR1 is SGDLS and CDR2 YYNGEE. CDR3 DNA: TGTGCCAGCAGCGTTACTAGCGGGGGGGCCCGAGGCGCAGATACGCAGTATTTT. Translated, it gives CASSVTSGGARGADTQYF.

The rearrangement joins TRBV15 to TRBJ1-2; 7 positions match TRBD1. Germline V gene data show CDR1 as LNHNV and CDR2 as YYDKDF (reference sequence). The CDR3 runs 15 residues. The V segment lost 11 bases and the J segment 4 bases; nucleotides outside the gene matches: 16. The CDR3 loop reads CASRGGTGVGYGYTF. The CDR3 nucleotides read TGTGCCTCTCGAGGTGGTACAGGGGTGGGCTATGGCTACACCTTC.

The chain is built from TRBV7-2 and TRBJ2-1; the match to TRBD2 covers 9 bases. After removal of 1 base from V and 8 bases from J, the junction contained 12 bases not matched to a gene. Per germline, CDR1 SGHTA and CDR2 FQGNSA. This CDR3 has 17 residues. The CDR3 region has the DNA TGTGCCAGCAGCTTAGGAGGTAGCGGGAGCTTAAGAGATGAGCAGTTCTTC. As protein: CASSLGGSGSLRDEQFF. Together with reference TRBV7-2 and TRBJ2-1, the CDR3 gives the full variable domain: GAGVSQSPSNKVTEKGKDVELRCDPISGHTALYWYRQSLGQGLEFLIYFQGNSAPDKSGLPSDRFSAERTGGSVSTLTIQRTQQEDSAVYLCASSLGGSGSLRDEQFFGPGTRLTVL.

The V gene is TRBV6-5, the J gene TRBJ2-7, with D perhaps TRBD1 (6 bases). The germline V gene encodes CDR1 MNHEY and CDR2 SVGAGI. Deletions cut 8 bases from V and 2 bases from J, with 10 bases between. This CDR3 is built from 12 residues. CDR3 amino acids: CASGGQPYEQYF. CDR3 bases: TGTGCCAGCGGCGGACAGCCCTACGAGCAGTACTTC.

The V and J genes are TRBV18 and TRBJ1-6, with TRBD1 as a possible D gene (5 bases). The V gene's germline CDR1 is KGHSH and CDR2 LQKENI. The CDR3 totals 13 residues. Trimming stripped 5 bases from V and 7 bases from J, with 9 bases between. The CDR3 region has the DNA TGTGCCAGCTCAAGTGACAGAAATTCACCCCTCCACTTT. As protein: CASSSDRNSPLHF. The full variable domain, its missing parts supplied by reference TRBV18 and TRBJ1-6, is NAGVMQNPRHLVRRRGQEARLRCSPMKGHSHVYWYRQLPEEGLKFMVYLQKENIIDESGMPKERFSAEFPKEGPSILRIQQVVRGDSAAYFCASSSDRNSPLHFGNGTRLTVT.

The CDR3: CATSTLNPSSYNEQFF. Here the CDR3 DNA reads TGTGCCACCAGCACCCTTAACCCCAGCTCCTACAATGAGCAGTTCTTC. V gene TRBV15 combines with J gene TRBJ2-1; D call uncertain. V lost 4 bases and J 0 bases, leaving 13 bases between the germline ends. Germline-derived CDR1 and CDR2 are LNHNV and YYDKDF (reference sequence). This CDR3 has 16 amino acids.

The V gene is TRBV4-1, the J gene TRBJ2-5, with 7 bases matching TRBD2. The length of the CDR3 is 13 residues. Germline V gives CDR1 MGHRA, CDR2 YSYEKL. V shed 4 bases, J shed 8 bases, and the junction held 7 bases outside the gene matches. The CDR3 bases are TGCGCCAGCAGCCCTGGTCCGGGGGGTACCCAGTACTTC. Its protein product is CASSPGPGGTQYF.

The V gene is TRBV15, the J gene TRBJ1-2; 7 bases are shared with TRBD1. CDR1 is LNHNV, CDR2 YYDKDF, per germline (reference sequence). J was trimmed by 4 bases and V by 5 bases; bases with no gene match: 4. The CDR3 spans 13 residues. The CDR3 sequence: CATSRTGPYGYTF. The CDR3 region has the DNA TGTGCCACCAGCCGGACAGGCCCCTATGGCTACACCTTC.

The J gene is TRBJ2-1, the V gene TRBV6-5; 11 bases match TRBD2. Germline V gene lookup returns CDR1 MNHEY and CDR2 SVGAGI. After removal of 7 bases from V and 9 bases from J, the junction contained 11 bases not matched to a gene. The CDR3 sequence is 15 residues long. CDR3: CASTPLAGGVIEQFF. The CDR3 coding sequence is TGTGCCAGCACCCCTCTAGCGGGGGGTGTCATTGAGCAGTTCTTC.

The rearrangement links TRBV12-3 or TRBV12-4 to TRBJ1-2, with D possibly TRBD1 on 6 matching bases. The V end was cut by 6 bases, the J end by 2 bases, with 7 bases between. The CDR3 is 12 residues long. The DNA for the CDR3 is TGTGCCAGCAGCGGACAGAACTATGGCTACACCTTC. This translates into CASSGQNYGYTF.

The chain recombines TRBV7-9 with TRBJ1-2; D is ambiguous. Germline V lookup: CDR1 SEHNR, CDR2 FQNEAQ (reference sequence). The length of the CDR3 is 11 residues. V was shortened by 8 bases and J by 3 bases, with 7 bases between the two germline ends. The CDR3 reads CASGEDYGYTF. The CDR3 DNA sequence: TGTGCCAGCGGTGAGGACTATGGCTACACCTTC.

This clone came up once. The chain is built from TRBV9 and TRBJ1-1; TRBD1 matches at 10 bases. CDR3 size: 16 residues. Germline V gene sequence: CDR1 SGDLS, CDR2 YYNGEE. Germline trimming cut 1 base from V and 5 bases from J; bases unmatched to any gene: 8. CDR3: CASSVLPGQGMTEAFF. DNA of the CDR3: TGTGCCAGCAGCGTACTCCCGGGACAGGGGATGACTGAAGCTTTCTTT.

In DNA, the CDR3 is TGTGCCAGCAGCGACAGGGGCCTCTATGGCTACACCTTC. Protein sequence: CASSDRGLYGYTF. This chain connects TRBV27 to TRBJ1-2; the match to TRBD1 covers 8 bases. Trimming at V came to 6 bases and at J to 4 bases, leaving 4 bases not matched to a gene. CDR1 is MNHEY, CDR2 SMNVEV, per germline (reference sequence). This CDR3 comprises 13 residues.

The CDR3 sequence is CSASRQGTANYGYTF. The CDR3 region has the DNA TGCAGTGCTAGTCGGCAGGGTACAGCTAACTATGGCTACACCTTC. The chain couples TRBV20-1 to TRBJ1-2; TRBD1 is a possible D gene (5 bases). Germline-derived CDR1 and CDR2 are DFQATT and SNEGSKA (reference sequence). The V end lost 3 bases, the J end lost 0 bases, and 14 bases lay between the germline ends. This CDR3 is 15 amino acids long.

The chain uses TRBV6-1 and TRBJ1-2; tentative D call: TRBD1 (5 bases). This CDR3 comprises 14 residues. Trimming cost V 1 base and J 8 bases, with 14 bases left between them. CDR1 and CDR2 (germline): MNHNS, SASEGT. CDR3 in amino acids: CASSEVGLFVGYTF. CDR3 nucleotides: TGTGCCAGCAGTGAAGTGGGGCTTTTCGTCGGCTACACCTTC.

This clone was seen only once. The V gene is TRBV3-1 (or the pseudogene TRBV3-2), the J gene TRBJ2-7, with 9 bases that match TRBD1. V gave up 4 bases and J gave up 7 bases; unmatched junction bases: 14. There are 16 residues in the CDR3. Looked up from germline, CDR1 is LGHDT and CDR2 is YNNKEL (reference sequence). For the CDR3, the DNA is TGTGCCAGCAGCCTAGCTGGACAGGGGACTGCTGGGGAGCAGTACTTC. This sequence encodes CASSLAGQGTAGEQYF.

This rearrangement joins TRBV7-3 to TRBJ2-3; D unclear. V was cut by 1 base and J by 3 bases, with 8 bases left in between. The CDR3 runs to 14 residues. The germline gives CDR1 SGHTA, CDR2 FQGTGA. The CDR3, as DNA: TGTGCCAGCAGCTTAAATTTGACTACAGATACGCAGTATTTT. Residues: CASSLNLTTDTQYF.

The genes are TRBV5-1 and TRBJ2-1; 12 nucleotides match TRBD2. This CDR3 has 14 amino acids. Germline assignment: CDR1 SGHRS and CDR2 YFSETQ. The V and J ends lost 4 bases and 5 bases, in that order; junction bases with no gene match: 1. The chain's CDR3 is CASSGLAGNNEQFF. The CDR3 bases are TGCGCCAGCAGCGGACTAGCGGGGAACAATGAGCAGTTCTTC.

The chain has TRBV6-1 and TRBJ1-1; a possible D gene is TRBD1 (6 bases). The germline V gene has CDR1 MNHNS and CDR2 SASEGT. The V gene lost 2 bases and the J gene lost 4 bases, with 20 bases spanning the gap. This CDR3 comprises 17 residues. CDR3 sequence: CASSEKLTGIKGTEAFF. CDR3 nucleotide sequence: TGTGCCAGCAGTGAAAAGCTCACAGGGATTAAGGGCACTGAAGCTTTCTTT.

This chain links TRBV3-1 (or the pseudogene TRBV3-2) with TRBJ1-2; 9 bases line up with TRBD1. Germline CDR1 and CDR2: LGHDT and YNNKEL (reference sequence). This CDR3 has 13 amino acids. V was clipped by 4 bases and J by 5 bases; unmatched bases: 2. For the CDR3, the DNA is TGTGCCAGCAGCCGGACAGGGGATTATGGCTACACCTTC. Its protein is CASSRTGDYGYTF.

This chain connects TRBV5-6 to TRBJ2-1; 8 bases match TRBD1. The V and J ends lost 4 bases and 6 bases, in that order; junction bases with no gene match: 9. Germline V gene lookup returns CDR1 SGHDT and CDR2 YYEEEE. This CDR3 comprises 15 residues. The DNA of the CDR3 is TGTGCCAGCAGCGGAACCGGGACAGGCTCCAATGAGCAGTTCTTC. Translation: CASSGTGTGSNEQFF. Combining the CDR3 with reference TRBV5-6 and TRBJ2-1 gives the whole variable domain DAGVTQSPTHLIKTRGQQVTLRCSPKSGHDTVSWYQQALGQGPQFIFQYYEEEERQRGNFPDRFSGHQFPNYSSELNVNALLLGDSALYLCASSGTGTGSNEQFFGPGTRLTVL.

On this clone: Sequence at one end of the junction differs from germline and may be a read error. The chain combines TRBV27 with TRBJ1-2, with no clear D. Germline CDR1 is MNHEY and CDR2 is SMNVEV (reference sequence). The length of the CDR3 is 13 residues. CDR3 in amino acids: CASSPPTAPNPTF. The CDR3 nucleotides are TGTGCCAGCAGTCCCCCCACAGCCCCAAACCCCACTTTC.

This rearrangement joins TRBV29-1 to TRBJ1-1, with D perhaps matching TRBD1 (6 bases). The V and J ends lost 1 base and 5 bases respectively, with 17 bases between them. The length of the CDR3 is 15 residues. Germline V gene sequence: CDR1 SQVTM, CDR2 ANQGSEA. CDR3 in amino acids: CSVEGMAGARTEAFF. The CDR3 bases are TGCAGCGTTGAAGGGATGGCAGGGGCGCGGACTGAAGCTTTCTTT.

Comments on this clone: The sample carries other DNA sequences with the same CDR3. CDR3 protein: CSAERGEKLFF. CDR3 sequence (DNA): TGCAGTGCGGAGAGAGGGGAAAAACTGTTTTTT. The V and J genes are TRBV20-1 and TRBJ1-4; D is ambiguous. CDR3 length equals 11 residues. Trimming left V 6 bases short and J 8 bases short, with 10 bases between. Per the germline V gene, CDR1 is DFQATT and CDR2 is SNEGSKA (reference sequence).

The chain has TRBV9 and TRBJ2-1, with a weak D call TRBD1 (6 bases). This CDR3 region has 14 residues. Between the trimmed V and J ends, which lost 6 bases and 4 bases, there was a span of 14 bases. The germline CDR1 and CDR2 sequences are SGDLS and YYNGEE. The CDR3 sequence is CASNPRGLYNEQFF. CDR3 nucleotide sequence: TGTGCCAGCAACCCGAGGGGGTTGTACAATGAGCAGTTCTTC. Combining the CDR3 with reference TRBV9 and TRBJ2-1 gives the whole variable domain DSGVTQTPKHLITATGQRVTLRCSPRSGDLSVYWYQQSLDQGLQFLIQYYNGEERAKGNILERFSAQQFPDLHSELNLSSLELGDSALYFCASNPRGLYNEQFFGPGTRLTVL.